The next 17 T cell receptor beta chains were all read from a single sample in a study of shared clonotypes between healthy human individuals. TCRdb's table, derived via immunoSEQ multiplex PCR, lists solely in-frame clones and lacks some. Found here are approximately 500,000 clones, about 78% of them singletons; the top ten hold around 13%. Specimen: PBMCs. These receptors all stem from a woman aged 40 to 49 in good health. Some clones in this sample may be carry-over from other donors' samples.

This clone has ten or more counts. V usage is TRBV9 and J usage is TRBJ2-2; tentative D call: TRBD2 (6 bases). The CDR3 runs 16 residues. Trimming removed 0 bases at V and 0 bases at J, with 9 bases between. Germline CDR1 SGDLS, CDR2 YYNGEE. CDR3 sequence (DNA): TGTGCCAGCAGCGTAGCGACGGGGGCGAACACCGGGGAGCTGTTTTTT. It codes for CASSVATGANTGELFF. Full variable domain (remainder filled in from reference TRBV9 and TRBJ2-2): DSGVTQTPKHLITATGQRVTLRCSPRSGDLSVYWYQQSLDQGLQFLIQYYNGEERAKGNILERFSAQQFPDLHSELNLSSLELGDSALYFCASSVATGANTGELFFGEGSRLTVL.

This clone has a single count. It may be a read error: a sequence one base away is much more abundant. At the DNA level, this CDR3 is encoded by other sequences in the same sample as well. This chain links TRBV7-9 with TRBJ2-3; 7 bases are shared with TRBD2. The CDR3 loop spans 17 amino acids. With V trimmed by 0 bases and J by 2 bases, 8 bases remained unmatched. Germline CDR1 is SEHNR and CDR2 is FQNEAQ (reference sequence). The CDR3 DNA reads TGTGCCAGCAGCTTAGCACTGGCGGGAGCTACCACAGATACGCAGTATTTT. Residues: CASSLALAGATTDTQYF.

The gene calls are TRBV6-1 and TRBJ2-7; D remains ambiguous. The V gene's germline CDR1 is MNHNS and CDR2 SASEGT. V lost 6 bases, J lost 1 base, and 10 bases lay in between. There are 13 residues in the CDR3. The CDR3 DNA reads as TGTGCCAGCAGGGGGTCGGGTTCCTACGAGCAGTACTTC. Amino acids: CASRGSGSYEQYF.

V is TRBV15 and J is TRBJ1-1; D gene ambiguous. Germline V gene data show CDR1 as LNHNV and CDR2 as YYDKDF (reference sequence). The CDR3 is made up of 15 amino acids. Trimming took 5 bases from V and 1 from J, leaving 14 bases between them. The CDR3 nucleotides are TGTGCCACCAGCGCCAGGCGGGCGGCGAACACTGAAGCTTTCTTT. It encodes CATSARRAANTEAFF.

CDR3 nucleotides: TGTGCCAGCAGCTTAGCGGCGGGGACCTATGGCTACACCTTC. It encodes CASSLAAGTYGYTF. The chain recombines TRBV7-8 with TRBJ1-2, with a weak D call TRBD1 (5 bases). V was trimmed by 0 bases and J by 4 bases, leaving 9 bases between them. Germline CDR1 is SGHVS and CDR2 is FQNEAQ. The CDR3 spans 14 residues.

The CDR3 region is CASRRWGRGANVLTF. CDR3 coding DNA: TGTGCCAGTAGGCGTTGGGGCCGGGGGGCCAACGTCCTGACTTTC. V is TRBV19 and J is TRBJ2-6, with a tentative D call TRBD1 (5 bases). Germline V gene data show CDR1 as LNHDA and CDR2 as SQIVND (reference sequence). The CDR3 covers 15 residues. The V gene lost 6 bases and the J gene lost 4 bases, with 13 bases spanning the gap.

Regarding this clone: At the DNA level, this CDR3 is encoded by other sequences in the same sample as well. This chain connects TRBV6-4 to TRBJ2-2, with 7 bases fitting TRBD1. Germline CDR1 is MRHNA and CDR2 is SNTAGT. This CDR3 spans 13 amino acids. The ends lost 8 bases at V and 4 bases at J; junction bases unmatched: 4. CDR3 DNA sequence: TGTGCCAGCTCCGACAGGGCCACCGGGGAGCTGTTTTTT. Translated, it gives CASSDRATGELFF.

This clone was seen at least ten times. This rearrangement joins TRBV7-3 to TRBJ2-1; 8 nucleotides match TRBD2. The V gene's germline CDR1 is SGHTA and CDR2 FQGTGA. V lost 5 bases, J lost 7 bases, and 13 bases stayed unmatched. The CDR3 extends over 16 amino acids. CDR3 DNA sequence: TGTGCCAGCAGCCCCTCGGGACTAGGCGGACAGAATGAGCAGTTCTTC. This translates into CASSPSGLGGQNEQFF.

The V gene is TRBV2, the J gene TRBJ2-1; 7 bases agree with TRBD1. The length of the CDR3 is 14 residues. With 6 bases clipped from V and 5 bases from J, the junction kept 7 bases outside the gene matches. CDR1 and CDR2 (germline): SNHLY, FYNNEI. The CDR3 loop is CASSRQGMDNEQFF. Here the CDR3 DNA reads TGTGCCAGCAGCCGACAGGGTATGGACAATGAGCAGTTCTTC. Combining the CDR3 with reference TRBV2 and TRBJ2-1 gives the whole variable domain EPEVTQTPSHQVTQMGQEVILRCVPISNHLYFYWYRQILGQKVEFLVSFYNNEISEKSEIFDDQFSVERPDGSNFTLKIRSTKLEDSAMYFCASSRQGMDNEQFFGPGTRLTVL.

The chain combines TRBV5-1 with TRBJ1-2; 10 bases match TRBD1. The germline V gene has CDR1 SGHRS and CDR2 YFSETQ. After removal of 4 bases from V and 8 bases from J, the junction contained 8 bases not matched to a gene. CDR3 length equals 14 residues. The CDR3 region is CASSLSDRGLGYTF. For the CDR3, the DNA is TGCGCCAGCAGCCTCTCAGACAGGGGGCTAGGCTACACCTTC.

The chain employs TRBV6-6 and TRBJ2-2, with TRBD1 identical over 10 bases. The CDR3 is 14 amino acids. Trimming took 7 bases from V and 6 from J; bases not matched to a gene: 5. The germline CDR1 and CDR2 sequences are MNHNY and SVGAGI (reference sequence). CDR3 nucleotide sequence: TGTGCCAGCACCCGGACAGGGGGTTCCGGGGAGCTGTTTTTT. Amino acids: CASTRTGGSGELFF.

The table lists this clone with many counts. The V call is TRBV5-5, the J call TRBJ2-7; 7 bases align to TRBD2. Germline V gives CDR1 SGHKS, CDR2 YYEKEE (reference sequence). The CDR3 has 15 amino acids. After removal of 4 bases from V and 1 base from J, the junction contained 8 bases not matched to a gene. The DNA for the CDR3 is TGTGCCAGCAGCCCGGGCTGGGGGGGGTCCTACGAGCAGTACTTC. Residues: CASSPGWGGSYEQYF.

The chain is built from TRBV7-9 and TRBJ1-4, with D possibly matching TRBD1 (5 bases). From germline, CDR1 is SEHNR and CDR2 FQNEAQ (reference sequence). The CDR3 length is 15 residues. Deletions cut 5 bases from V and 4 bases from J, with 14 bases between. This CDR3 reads CASSGEGSLNEKLFF. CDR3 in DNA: TGTGCCAGCAGCGGGGAGGGGAGTCTTAATGAAAAACTGTTTTTT.

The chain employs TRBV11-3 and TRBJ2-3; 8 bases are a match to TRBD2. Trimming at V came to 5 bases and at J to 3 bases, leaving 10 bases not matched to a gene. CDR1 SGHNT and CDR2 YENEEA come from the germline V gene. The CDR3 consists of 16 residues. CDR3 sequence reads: CASSNPPGGGTDTQYF. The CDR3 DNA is TGTGCCAGCAGCAATCCTCCCGGGGGGGGAACAGATACGCAGTATTTT.

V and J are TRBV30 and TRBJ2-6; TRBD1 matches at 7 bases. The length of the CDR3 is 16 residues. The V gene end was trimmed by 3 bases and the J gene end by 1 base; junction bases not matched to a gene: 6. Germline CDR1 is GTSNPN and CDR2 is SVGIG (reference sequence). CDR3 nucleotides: TGTGCCTGGAGGTCAATGGGACAGTCTGGGGCCAACGTCCTGACTTTC. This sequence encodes CAWRSMGQSGANVLTF.

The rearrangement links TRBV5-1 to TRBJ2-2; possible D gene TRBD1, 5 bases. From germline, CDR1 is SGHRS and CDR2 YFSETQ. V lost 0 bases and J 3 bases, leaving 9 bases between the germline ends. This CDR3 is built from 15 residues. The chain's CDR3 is CASSLGQRYTGELFF. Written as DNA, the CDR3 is TGCGCCAGCAGCTTGGGACAGCGATACACCGGGGAGCTGTTTTTT.

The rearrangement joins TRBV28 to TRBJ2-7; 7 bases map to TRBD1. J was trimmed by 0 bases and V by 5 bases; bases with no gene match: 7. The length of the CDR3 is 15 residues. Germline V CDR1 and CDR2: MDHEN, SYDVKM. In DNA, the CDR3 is TGTGCCAGCAGTCGGCAGGGGGTGACCTCCTACGAGCAGTACTTC. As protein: CASSRQGVTSYEQYF.